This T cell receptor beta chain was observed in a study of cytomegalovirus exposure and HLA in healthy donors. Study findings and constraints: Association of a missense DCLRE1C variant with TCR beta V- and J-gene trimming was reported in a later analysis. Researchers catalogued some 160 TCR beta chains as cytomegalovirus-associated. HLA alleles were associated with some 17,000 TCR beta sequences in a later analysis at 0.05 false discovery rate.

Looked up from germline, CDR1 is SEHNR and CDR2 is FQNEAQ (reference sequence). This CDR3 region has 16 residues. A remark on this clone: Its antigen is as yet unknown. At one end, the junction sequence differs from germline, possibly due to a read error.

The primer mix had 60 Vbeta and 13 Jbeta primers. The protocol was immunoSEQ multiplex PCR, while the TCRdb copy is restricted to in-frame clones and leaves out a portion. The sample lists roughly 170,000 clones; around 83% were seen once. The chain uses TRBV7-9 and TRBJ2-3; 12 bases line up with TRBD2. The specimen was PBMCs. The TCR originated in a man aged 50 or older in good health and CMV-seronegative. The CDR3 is CSSSHTATSGGDTQYF. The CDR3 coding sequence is TGTTCCAGCAGCCACACGGCGACTAGCGGGGGAGATACGCAGTATTTT.